This TCR beta chain was captured by sequencing in a study of T cell responses to AZD1222 COVID-19 vaccine. V lost 1 base, J lost 3 bases, and 6 bases stayed unmatched. Germline assignment: CDR1 LGHNA and CDR2 YSLEER. The CDR3 runs to 15 residues. Sequenced by immunoSEQ multiplex PCR; TCRdb stores in-frame clones only, minus some. Altogether over 60,000 clones are present, about four fifths being singletons, with the ten largest covering 11% to 15%. The clonotype was recovered from an adult who received the AZD1222 COVID-19 vaccine. The source material was peripheral blood, sampled 28 days after the second AZD1222 dose. This sequence joins TRBV4-3 and TRBJ2-7; 7 nucleotides align to TRBD2. The CDR3 loop reads CASSQGLGGVYEQYF. The CDR3 region has the DNA TGCGCCAGCAGCCAAGGATTGGGGGGGGTCTACGAGCAGTACTTC.